These 5 T cell receptor beta chains were all obtained from the same sample, sequenced in a study of cytomegalovirus exposure and HLA in healthy donors. It was with 60 Vbeta and 13 Jbeta primers that the PCR ran. Data came from immunoSEQ multiplex PCR; TCRdb stores just in-frame clones and leaves some out. The table for this sample gives about 210,000 clones. The sequenced material came from PBMCs. Source of these receptors: a woman aged 25 to 39 in good health and CMV-seropositive.

V usage is TRBV10-2 and J usage is TRBJ2-7; TRBD2 matches at 7 bases. CDR1 WSHSY and CDR2 SAAADI come from the germline V gene. V trimming: 2 bases; J trimming: 6 bases; junction bases outside the gene matches: 13. CDR3 size: 16 residues. CDR3: CASSEVTSAGLIEQYF. DNA of the CDR3: TGCGCCAGCAGTGAGGTTACTAGCGCGGGTCTGATCGAGCAGTACTTC.

This chain joins TRBV2 and TRBJ2-7; a weak D match, TRBD1 (6 bases). V lost 6 bases and J lost 4, with 10 bases in between. Germline CDR1 and CDR2: SNHLY and FYNNEI. The CDR3 contains 12 residues. This CDR3 is CASSPRGYEQYF. DNA of the CDR3: TGTGCCAGCAGCCCCAGGGGTTACGAGCAGTACTTC.

The chain joins TRBV5-1 to TRBJ2-2; D is undetermined. Trimming stripped 5 bases from V and 3 bases from J, with 17 bases between. The germline CDR1 and CDR2 sequences are SGHRS and YFSETQ. The CDR3 length is 16 residues. Here the CDR3 reads CASSLNLPSDTGELFF. CDR3 DNA: TGCGCCAGCAGTCTCAATCTCCCCAGCGACACCGGGGAGCTGTTTTTT.

The V and J genes are TRBV10-3 and TRBJ1-2; D gene ambiguous. The V and J ends lost 6 bases and 6 bases respectively, with 14 bases between them. The CDR3 spans 13 residues. In germline, CDR1 is ENHRY, CDR2 SYGVKD. CDR3 residues: CAISAEPRNGYTF. The CDR3 DNA reads as TGTGCCATCAGCGCTGAGCCCAGGAATGGCTACACCTTC.

The chain links TRBV6-6 to TRBJ1-1; 8 positions match TRBD1. The CDR3 is 13 amino acids. Germline CDR1 and CDR2: MNHNY and SVGAGI (reference sequence). The trim removed 11 bases at V and 1 base at J, leaving 6 bases unmatched. This chain's CDR3 is CASADRGNTEAFF. CDR3 DNA: TGTGCCTCGGCCGACAGGGGGAACACTGAAGCTTTCTTT.